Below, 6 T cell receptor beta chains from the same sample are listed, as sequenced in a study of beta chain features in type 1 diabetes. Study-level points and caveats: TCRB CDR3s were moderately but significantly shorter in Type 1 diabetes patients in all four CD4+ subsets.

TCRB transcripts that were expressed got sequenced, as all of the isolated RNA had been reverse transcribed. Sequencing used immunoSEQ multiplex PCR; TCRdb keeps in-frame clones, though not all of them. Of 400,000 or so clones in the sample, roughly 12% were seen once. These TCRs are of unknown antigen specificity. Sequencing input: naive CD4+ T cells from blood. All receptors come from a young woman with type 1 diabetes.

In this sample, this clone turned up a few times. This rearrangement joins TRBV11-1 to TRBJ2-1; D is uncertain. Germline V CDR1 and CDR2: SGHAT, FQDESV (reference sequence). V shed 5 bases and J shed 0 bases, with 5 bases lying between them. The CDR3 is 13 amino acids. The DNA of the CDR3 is TGTGCCAGCAGCCTGGCCTCCTACAATGAGCAGTTCTTC. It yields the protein CASSLASYNEQFF.

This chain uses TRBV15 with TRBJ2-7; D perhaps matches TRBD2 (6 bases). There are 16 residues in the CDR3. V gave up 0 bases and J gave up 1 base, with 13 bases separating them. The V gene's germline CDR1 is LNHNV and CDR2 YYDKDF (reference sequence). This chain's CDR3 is CATSREGGRSSYEQYF. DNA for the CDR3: TGTGCCACCAGCAGAGAGGGGGGACGGAGTTCCTACGAGCAGTACTTC.

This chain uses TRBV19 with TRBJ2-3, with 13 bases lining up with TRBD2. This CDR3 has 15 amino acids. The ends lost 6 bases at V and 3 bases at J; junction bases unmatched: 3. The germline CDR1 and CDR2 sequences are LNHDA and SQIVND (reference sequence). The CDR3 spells CASSRGLAGTDTQYF. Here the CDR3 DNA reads TGTGCCAGTAGCCGGGGACTAGCGGGGACAGATACGCAGTATTTT.

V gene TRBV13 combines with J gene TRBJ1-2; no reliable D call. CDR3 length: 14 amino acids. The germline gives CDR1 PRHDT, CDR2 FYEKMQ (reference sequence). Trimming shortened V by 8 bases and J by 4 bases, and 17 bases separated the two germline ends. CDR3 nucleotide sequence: TGTGCCAGCGGTCGGAGGACCCTCCCCTATGGCTACACCTTC. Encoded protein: CASGRRTLPYGYTF.

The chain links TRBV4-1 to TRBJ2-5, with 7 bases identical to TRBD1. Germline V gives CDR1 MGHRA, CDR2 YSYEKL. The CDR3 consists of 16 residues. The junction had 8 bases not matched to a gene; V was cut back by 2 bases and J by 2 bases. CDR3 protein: CASSQFWGQKQETQYF. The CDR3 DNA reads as TGCGCCAGCAGCCAATTCTGGGGACAGAAACAAGAGACCCAGTACTTC.

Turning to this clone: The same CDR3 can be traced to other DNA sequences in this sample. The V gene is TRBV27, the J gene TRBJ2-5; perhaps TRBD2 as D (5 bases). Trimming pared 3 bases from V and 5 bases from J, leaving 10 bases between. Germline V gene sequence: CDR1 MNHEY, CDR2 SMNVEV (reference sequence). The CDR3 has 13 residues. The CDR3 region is CASSFREGETQYF. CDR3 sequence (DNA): TGTGCCAGCAGTTTCCGGGAAGGGGAGACCCAGTACTTC.